What follows is one T cell receptor beta chain and its context. This clone was detected a few times. Its binding antigen is unknown. Base qualities are not at hand, and no much larger clone is one base apart. This entry comes from a study of beta chain features in type 1 diabetes (dated by TCRdb to 2016 to 2018). Describing the broader study: No differences in mean age, gender distribution, total cell number or subset yield were found between patients and healthy donors. A total of roughly 100 million sorted cells were examined across all samples, and the number of cells per subset was strongly correlated with RNA yield. Naive and central memory subsets were obtained from all 30 or so donors, but regulatory and stem cell-like memory subsets were isolated from only 8 patients and roughly 8 healthy donors. The study compared TCRB repertoires of sorted circulating CD4+ T cell subsets between recently diagnosed type 1 diabetes patients and matched healthy donors. General conclusions and limits of the study: Only small numbers of individuals were included in the HLA sub-analyses, which left unresolved whether HLA type had any influence on TCRB rearrangement. Patients with type 1 diabetes made fewer insertions and deleted more nucleotides at VDJ recombination sites, implying thymic rearrangement abnormalities. Shorter templates might be favored by PCR, yet because patient and control samples were amplified and corrected together, any such skew would affect both groups equally. Because cDNA was sequenced instead of genomic DNA, activated cells with high expression could be over-represented, although the groups did not differ in activation or CD3 levels. Naive, central memory and regulatory TCRB repertoires appeared to be more alike among patients than among healthy donors. In all four CD4+ subsets, TCRB CDR3 length was moderately but significantly shorter in type 1 diabetes patients.

The High Capacity cDNA Reverse Transcription Kit was used to reverse transcribe all of the isolated RNA, meaning that expressed TCRB transcripts were what got sequenced. Deep immunoSEQ sequencing was applied to naive, central memory and regulatory T cell samples, giving an average of around 4 million total reads per sample. Sorted cells were lysed in RLT buffer and RNA was extracted with DNase-treated RNeasy Micro or Mini kits, depending on cell number. Each cell subset was processed on its own to prevent cross-contamination, while patient and healthy donor samples were processed together. The immunoSEQ multiplex PCR was used to amplify TCRB sequences from cDNA, generating 87-bp fragments that spanned the CDR3 region. Amplicons were sequenced on the Illumina HiSeq platform. The paper's processing steps were these. Synthetic template baselines were used to correct PCR bias computationally, reads within Hamming distance 2 were collapsed, and singletons that could not be merged were discarded. Reads were aligned to IMGT to assign V, D and J genes, CDR3 length, and insertions or deletions at six rearrangement sites. Clonotype counts were normalized to sorted cell number within each subset before computing true diversity and Gini coefficients with the tcR R package. The overlap coefficient, calculated on TCRB nucleotide sequences, was used to quantify repertoire sharing. Out-of-frame TCRB sequences from naive cells were analyzed as a proxy for the pre-selection repertoire. TCRdb holds this immuneACCESS table with in-frame rearrangements only. Some clones are missing; in checked studies, unresolved V genes explain under half, and the rest has no known cause. V and J calls and clone size are given by that table; D and trimming were obtained from the DNA. The sample contains 250,000 to 350,000 clones, 13% to 15% of them found a single time. The ten most abundant clones make up under 0.02% of the sample.

Each donor gave one peripheral blood draw, approximately 120 mL on average, collected into heparinised tubes. A BD FACSAria II was used to sort naive, central memory, regulatory and stem cell-like memory CD4+ T cells with a panel that included CD45RO, CCR7, CD25, CD127, CD95 and CD27. Purity was above 95% for every sorted population. PBMCs were separated immediately by Lymphoprep density gradient centrifugation and were stained directly, without being cultured. To minimize batch effects, samples were stained and sorted in pairs, one healthy donor with one patient per experiment. Clipping removes 7 bases from V and 4 bases from J, with 10 as the unmatched junction base count. The CDR3 goes from the cysteine to the phenylalanine over 16 residues. The DNA shown is the 48-base CDR3, in frame from base 1. CDR1 and CDR2 (ENHRY, SYGVKD) derive from the germline V gene.

The source of this sequence is a man aged 30 to 45 with type 1 diabetes. Sequences were obtained from naive CD4+ T cells from blood. The sample's cell subset or site label, decoded: true naive CD4+ T cells. The chain links TRBV10-3 with TRBJ2-2; 9 junctional bases match TRBD1. The CDR3 in this case is CAINRDRATSTGELFF. The nucleotide sequence reads TGTGCCATCAATAGGGACAGGGCGACTTCCACCGGGGAGCTGTTTTTT.